In its sample, the clone carrying this TCR beta chain was seen once. The data were obtained in a study of T cell changes during pregnancy in multiple sclerosis. Only in-frame clones appear in the TCRdb table, and some are missing; sequencing was by immunoSEQ multiplex PCR. The data show under 85,000 clones, 90% to 95% seen once. Unmatched junction bases numbered 8, after V lost 9 bases and J lost 7 bases. Looked up from germline, CDR1 is ENHRY and CDR2 is SYGVKD. The CDR3 contains 13 residues. This receptor was identified in a female donor in good health, enrolled as a control in a pregnancy study. The sample consisted of CD4+ T cells from peripheral blood mononuclear cells, taken in the third trimester of pregnancy. The chain links TRBV10-3 to TRBJ1-2, with 10 bases lining up with TRBD1. CDR3 loop: CAIRGTGAGGYTF. The DNA for the CDR3 is TGTGCCATTAGAGGGACAGGGGCAGGTGGCTACACCTTC.